The 5 T cell receptor beta chains reported below all come from one sample, sequenced in a study of T cells in Graves' hyperthyroidism and ophthalmopathy. RNA transcripts yielded amplified TCR beta CDR3 regions. With the HTBI primer set, the TCR CDR3 went through a first round of RT-PCR. TCRdb re-analysed the multiplex PCR reads in MiXCR, keeping a single row per CDR3 protein. There are roughly 300,000 distinct CDR3 sequences in the sample; 15% to 20% occur only once, and approximately 49% lies in the top ten. The sequenced sample consisted of blood. The receptors were gathered from a woman between 45 and 60 years old with Graves' hyperthyroidism.

This clonotype came up many times. The J gene is TRBJ1-1, the V gene TRBV11-2; D gene unclear. The CDR3 totals 12 residues. Germline values: CDR1 SGHAT, CDR2 FQNNGV. V was clipped by 5 bases and J by 3 bases, with 7 bases between them. For the CDR3, the DNA is TGTGCCAGCAGCCACGGGGACACTGAAGCTTTCTTT. Translating gives CASSHGDTEAFF.

The chain joins TRBV6-1 to TRBJ1-1; D remains ambiguous. The germline V gene has CDR1 MNHNS and CDR2 SASEGT. V was shortened by 6 bases and J by 7 bases, with 12 bases between the two germline ends. The CDR3 is made up of 12 amino acids. The CDR3 bases are TGTGCCAGCAGCCCTACGGGTGGTGAAGCTTTCTTT. Protein product: CASSPTGGEAFF.

Only a few counts were recorded for this clonotype. A read error may explain this, as a much larger clone is one base away. V and J are TRBV2 and TRBJ1-1; no reliable D call. The CDR3 is 13 residues long. CDR1 SNHLY and CDR2 FYNNEI come from the germline V gene. The CDR3 DNA sequence: TGTGTCAGCAGTTTGTCGATGAACACTGAAGCTTTCTTT. Translating gives CVSSLSMNTEAFF.

This chain uses TRBV19 with TRBJ2-1, with 9 bases lining up with TRBD2. V lost 3 bases, J lost 10 bases, and 1 base stayed unmatched. CDR3 size: 12 residues. Germline V CDR1 and CDR2: LNHDA, SQIVND (reference sequence). CDR3 coding DNA: TGTGCCAGTAGTATGCTAGCGGGGGAGCAGTTCTTC. This gives the protein CASSMLAGEQFF.

This clonotype was seen repeatedly, ten times or more. DNA for the CDR3: TGTGCCAGCAGCTCGCGACCGGGACAGTTTAGCACAGATACGCAGTATTTT. Translation: CASSSRPGQFSTDTQYF. This rearrangement joins TRBV7-8 to TRBJ2-3; 7 nucleotides line up with TRBD1. This CDR3 is built from 17 residues. Germline CDR1 SGHVS, CDR2 FQNEAQ. Trimming took 4 bases from V and 0 from J; bases not matched to a gene: 10.